One sample yielded the 9 T cell receptor beta chains listed below, sequenced in a study of control samples from healthy donors and cancer patients. Profiling relied on immunoSEQ multiplex PCR, and the TCRdb table lists in-frame clones only, not all of them. The repertoire consists of about 110,000 clones, with 80% to 90% occurring once and the leading ten covering 13%. Sequenced material: blood. The receptors were gathered from a woman aged 45-59 years in good health.

V is TRBV29-1 and J is TRBJ2-7; 13 bases map to TRBD2. Germline loops: CDR1 SQVTM, CDR2 ANQGSEA. V shed 7 bases, J shed 5 bases, and the junction held 5 bases outside the gene matches. CDR3 length equals 13 residues. The CDR3 region is CSAGTSGTNEQYF. As DNA, the CDR3 is TGCAGCGCCGGGACTAGCGGGACAAACGAGCAGTACTTC.

The gene calls are TRBV29-1 and TRBJ1-1, with 8 bases aligning to TRBD1. This CDR3 is built from 12 residues. Germline CDR1 and CDR2: SQVTM and ANQGSEA. V lost 7 bases to trimming and J lost 1 base; unmatched junction nucleotides: 2. The CDR3 loop is CSAGQANTEAFF. The DNA for the CDR3 is TGCAGCGCGGGACAGGCGAACACTGAAGCTTTCTTT.

The J gene is TRBJ2-2, the V gene TRBV24-1, with 9 bases that match TRBD1. After removal of 10 bases from V and 5 bases from J, the junction contained 7 bases not matched to a gene. The germline V gene has CDR1 KGHDR and CDR2 SFDVKD. The CDR3 runs to 14 residues. This CDR3 is CATAGTGNTGELFF. The CDR3 bases are TGTGCCACAGCCGGGACAGGGAATACCGGGGAGCTGTTTTTT.

This clone was seen only once. The CDR3 coding sequence is TGTGCCAGCAGTTTACTACAGTATAGCAATCAGCCCCAGCATTTT. This encodes CASSLLQYSNQPQHF. The chain has TRBV28 and TRBJ1-5; D unclear. The CDR3 spans 15 residues. Looked up from germline, CDR1 is MDHEN and CDR2 is SYDVKM. V lost 2 bases and J lost 0, with 8 bases in between. The full variable domain, with the rest looked up from reference TRBV28 and TRBJ1-5, is DVKVTQSSRYLVKRTGEKVFLECVQDMDHENMFWYRQDPGLGLRLIYFSYDVKMKEKGDIPEGYSVSREKKERFSLILESASTNQTSMYLCASSLLQYSNQPQHFGDGTRLSIL.

This clone showed up just once. The rearrangement joins TRBV2 to TRBJ1-1; no reliable D call. The CDR3 consists of 12 residues. The V gene lost 0 bases and the J gene lost 10 bases, with 9 bases spanning the gap. The germline gives CDR1 SNHLY, CDR2 FYNNEI. The CDR3 nucleotides read TGTGCCAGCAGTGAAGCGGGCCGTGGAGCTTTCTTT. It codes for CASSEAGRGAFF.

The V and J genes are TRBV2 and TRBJ2-3; 8 bases align to TRBD1. CDR1 is SNHLY, CDR2 FYNNEI, per germline. V shed 0 bases, J shed 2 bases, and the junction held 10 bases outside the gene matches. This CDR3 has 18 amino acids. The CDR3 spells CASSEAPPGRGLTDTQYF. DNA of the CDR3: TGTGCCAGCAGTGAAGCCCCCCCCGGCAGGGGGCTCACAGATACGCAGTATTTT.

The V and J genes are TRBV6-1 and TRBJ2-2; no clear D gene. V was cut by 1 base and J by 3 bases, with 6 bases left in between. Germline values: CDR1 MNHNS, CDR2 SASEGT. The CDR3 totals 14 residues. The CDR3, as DNA: TGTGCCAGCAGTGAAGTGGAGCACACCGGGGAGCTGTTTTTT. It is translated as CASSEVEHTGELFF.

V and J are TRBV6-6 and TRBJ1-2, with unresolved D. The CDR3 extends over 14 amino acids. V was trimmed by 9 bases and J by 8 bases, leaving 22 bases between them. Germline values: CDR1 MNHNY, CDR2 SVGAGI (reference sequence). CDR3 bases: TGTGCCAGTCCCCCACCCGAGCTCACCTTCGGCTACACCTTC. Its translation: CASPPPELTFGYTF.

Remarks on this clone: The identical CDR3 is also encoded by other nucleotide sequences in the sample. The chain uses TRBV4-3 and TRBJ2-2, with no clear D. The CDR3 is made up of 13 amino acids. In germline, CDR1 is LGHNA, CDR2 YSLEER. The germline V and J ends were trimmed by 0 bases and 6 bases, with 5 bases remaining between them. CDR3 in amino acids: CASSQDISGELFF. The CDR3 bases are TGCGCCAGCAGCCAAGATATTTCCGGGGAGCTGTTTTTT.